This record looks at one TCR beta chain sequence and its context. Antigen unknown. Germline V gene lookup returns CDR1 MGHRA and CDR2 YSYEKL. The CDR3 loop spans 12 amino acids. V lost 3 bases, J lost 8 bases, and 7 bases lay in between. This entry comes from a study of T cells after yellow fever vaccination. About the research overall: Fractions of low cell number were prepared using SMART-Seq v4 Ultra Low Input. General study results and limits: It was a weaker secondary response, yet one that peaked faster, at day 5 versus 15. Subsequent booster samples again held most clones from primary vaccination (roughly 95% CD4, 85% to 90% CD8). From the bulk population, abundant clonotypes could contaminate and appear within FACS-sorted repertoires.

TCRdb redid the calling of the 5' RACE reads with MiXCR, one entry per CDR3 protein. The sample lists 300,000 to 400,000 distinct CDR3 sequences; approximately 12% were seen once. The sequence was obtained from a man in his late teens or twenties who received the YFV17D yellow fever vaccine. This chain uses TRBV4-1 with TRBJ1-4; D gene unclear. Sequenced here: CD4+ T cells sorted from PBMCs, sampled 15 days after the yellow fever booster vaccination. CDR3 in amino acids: CASSHLGEKLFF. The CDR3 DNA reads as TGCGCCAGCAGCCACCTGGGGGAAAAACTGTTTTTT.